This T cell receptor beta chain was recovered during a study of Ad26.COV2.S vaccination and SARS-CoV-2 variants. Study-level points and caveats: Assessments of TCR breadth and depth may have underestimated the total T cell responses.

This sample's treatment: about 20 received Ad26.COV2.S at low or high dose, single or two shots; a few received placebo; per-sample allocation not given. Each sample was drawn 63 days after the first injection (of vaccine or placebo). Some clones are missing from TCRdb's copy, which holds only in-frame ones; the method was immunoSEQ multiplex PCR. This sample carries about 680,000 clones, about 89% of them seen once, and the ten largest clones take around 1.5%. This clone was counted only a few times. Its antigen is unidentified. The CDR3 has 13 residues. The germline CDR1 and CDR2 sequences are ENHRY and SYGVKD. V shed 6 bases and J shed 8 bases, with 16 bases lying between them.

The source is a person between 18 and 65 years old who received the Ad26.COV2.S COVID-19 vaccine or a placebo. V and J are TRBV10-3 and TRBJ1-2; tentatively, D is TRBD1 (6 bases). This specimen consisted of peripheral blood, obtained in a trial of Ad26.COV2.S vaccine versus placebo. CDR3 loop: CAISNRALEGYTF. CDR3 DNA: TGTGCCATCAGCAACAGGGCTTTGGAAGGCTACACCTTC.